This passage covers 2 T cell receptor beta chains from one sample sequenced in a study of beta chain features in type 1 diabetes. Overall study findings and caveats: Type 1 diabetes patients showed a moderate but significant shortening of TCRB CDR3s in all four CD4+ subsets.

Sequenced material consisted of expressed TCRB transcripts (all of the isolated RNA was reverse transcribed). Profiled with immunoSEQ multiplex PCR; TCRdb holds only in-frame clones, not every one. In the table there are under 200,000 clones, around 8.4% of which are singletons. Antigens of these TCRs are unknown. Input material: central memory CD4+ T cells from blood. These TCRs come from a woman between 18 and 29 years old with type 1 diabetes.

The chain carries TRBV27 and TRBJ1-5, with a weak D call TRBD1 (5 bases). Germline assignment: CDR1 MNHEY and CDR2 SMNVEV (reference sequence). The CDR3 runs to 14 residues. V was clipped by 0 bases and J by 4 bases, with 7 bases between them. The CDR3 nucleotides are TGTGCCAGCAGTTTATCGCGGGGGAATCAGCCCCAGCATTTT. It codes for CASSLSRGNQPQHF.

The V call is TRBV27, the J call TRBJ2-7; D might be TRBD1 (5 bases). V was cut by 0 bases and J by 6 bases, with 15 bases left in between. Germline CDR1 is MNHEY and CDR2 is SMNVEV (reference sequence). The CDR3 spans 15 residues. CDR3 coding DNA: TGTGCCAGCAGTTTATCGGCAGGGCGAGTTAGCGAGCAGTACTTC. It encodes CASSLSAGRVSEQYF.